The 20 T cell receptor beta chains below were found in one sample sequenced in a study of cytomegalovirus exposure and HLA in healthy donors. Vbeta (60) and Jbeta (13) primers were used in the PCR. TCRdb's copy holds only in-frame clones and misses some; the assay was immunoSEQ multiplex PCR. Found here are some 67,000 clones; the top ten clones hold under 2%. Sample: PBMCs. The receptors were gathered from a woman in her thirties in good health and CMV-seronegative.

In nucleotides, the CDR3 is TGTGCCATCAGTGATCCCGGACAGGGGGCCGGTCAGCCCCAGCATTTT. It yields the protein CAISDPGQGAGQPQHF. The genes are TRBV10-3 and TRBJ1-5, with TRBD1 identical over 11 bases. Looked up from germline, CDR1 is ENHRY and CDR2 is SYGVKD. Trimming at V came to 3 bases and at J to 6 bases, leaving 7 bases not matched to a gene. The CDR3 sequence is 16 residues long.

This sequence joins TRBV19 and TRBJ2-5; TRBD1 aligns across 9 bases. The end of the DNA is better explained by TRBJ2-7, so the J call may be wrong. Germline V lookup: CDR1 LNHDA, CDR2 SQIVND (reference sequence). The CDR3 runs to 14 residues. CDR3 residues: CASSPTGGSYEQYF. CDR3 DNA: TGTGCCAGTAGTCCGACAGGGGGGAGCTACGAGCAGTACTTC.

The chain's CDR3 is CASSSGTGGAGQPQHF. As DNA, the CDR3 is TGTGCCAGCAGTTCCGGGACAGGGGGCGCGGGCCAGCCCCAGCATTTT. This chain connects TRBV6-5 to TRBJ1-5; TRBD1 matches at 12 bases. Germline values: CDR1 MNHEY, CDR2 SVGAGI. V lost 4 bases and J lost 7; bases outside the gene matches: 8. This CDR3 is 16 amino acids long.

The chain carries TRBV4-1 and TRBJ2-7; 9 nucleotides match TRBD1. The germline V gene encodes CDR1 MGHRA and CDR2 YSYEKL. This CDR3 contains 16 residues. V lost 2 bases and J lost 3; bases outside the gene matches: 8. The CDR3 is CASSQTGTGPYYEQYF. In nucleotides, the CDR3 is TGCGCCAGCAGCCAAACCGGGACAGGGCCTTACTACGAGCAGTACTTC.

J is TRBJ1-1 and V is TRBV29-1; 8 positions agree with TRBD1. This CDR3 has 14 residues. The junction had 11 bases not matched to a gene; V was cut back by 2 bases and J by 9 bases. Germline loops: CDR1 SQVTM, CDR2 ANQGSEA. The CDR3 nucleotides read TGCAGCGTTGAAATCGGACAGGGTGGAGGAAAAGCTTTCTTT. Protein: CSVEIGQGGGKAFF. The variable domain in full, completed from reference TRBV29-1 and TRBJ1-1, reads SAVISQKPSRDICQRGTSLTIQCQVDSQVTMMFWYRQQPGQSLTLIATANQGSEATYESGFVIDKFPISRPNLTFSTLTVSNMSPEDSSIYLCSVEIGQGGGKAFFGQGTRLTVV.

V gene TRBV18 combines with J gene TRBJ2-7, with TRBD1 matching over 11 bases. Germline V CDR1 and CDR2: KGHSH, LQKENI. The CDR3 runs 16 residues. The V segment lost 3 bases and the J segment 4 bases; nucleotides outside the gene matches: 8. The CDR3 region is CASSPQSGTGGYEQYF. The DNA of the CDR3 is TGTGCCAGCTCACCCCAGAGCGGGACAGGGGGATACGAGCAGTACTTC.

The chain couples TRBV2 to TRBJ1-5; D is undetermined. Germline CDR1 is SNHLY and CDR2 is FYNNEI. Trimming pared 2 bases from V and 4 bases from J, leaving 6 bases between. The CDR3 contains 13 residues. CDR3 residues: CASSEFPNQPQHF. The CDR3 DNA reads TGTGCCAGCAGTGAATTCCCTAATCAGCCCCAGCATTTT.

This chain links TRBV29-1 with TRBJ1-1; 7 bases are shared with TRBD1. The junction had 4 bases not matched to a gene; V was cut back by 4 bases and J by 2 bases. CDR1 and CDR2 (germline): SQVTM, ANQGSEA. The CDR3 has 13 amino acids. CDR3: CSVARQGNTEAFF. The CDR3 DNA is TGCAGCGTTGCCAGACAGGGTAACACTGAAGCTTTCTTT.

The rearrangement uses TRBV6-5 and TRBJ2-5; perhaps TRBD2 as D (6 bases). The CDR3 contains 14 residues. The germline gives CDR1 MNHEY, CDR2 SVGAGI. The V gene lost 2 bases and the J gene lost 5 bases, with 12 bases spanning the gap. The CDR3, as DNA: TGTGCCAGCAGTTACGGGGGGACGGTTGAGACCCAGTACTTC. Translated: CASSYGGTVETQYF.

The gene calls are TRBV27 and TRBJ1-5; D ambiguous. Germline V lookup: CDR1 MNHEY, CDR2 SMNVEV (reference sequence). This CDR3 has 16 residues. Trimming stripped 5 bases from V and 7 bases from J, with 21 bases between. The CDR3 coding sequence is TGTGCCAGCAGTCCCGGACTACTTCGACTGAACCAGCCCCAGCATTTT. It translates to CASSPGLLRLNQPQHF.

The chain links TRBV6-4 to TRBJ2-1; 13 bases map to TRBD2. V lost 5 bases to trimming and J lost 9 bases; unmatched junction nucleotides: 7. Germline assignment: CDR1 MRHNA and CDR2 SNTAGT. CDR3 length: 15 residues. CDR3 nucleotides: TGTGCCAGCAGTACCGGGACTAGCGGGGTTGGTGAGCAGTTCTTC. Residues: CASSTGTSGVGEQFF.

The rearrangement uses TRBV9 and TRBJ2-7; TRBD1 agrees at 10 bases. Trimming cost V 0 bases and J 9 bases; bases outside gene matches: 12. This CDR3 is built from 16 residues. Germline V gene sequence: CDR1 SGDLS, CDR2 YYNGEE. The CDR3 coding sequence is TGTGCCAGCAGCGTAGAGACAGGGGGCTCCAGGGTACGGCAGTACTTC. It specifies CASSVETGGSRVRQYF.

The chain links TRBV28 to TRBJ2-5; TRBD2 agrees at 7 bases. The CDR3 is 15 residues long. The junction had 6 bases not matched to a gene; V was cut back by 3 bases and J by 2 bases. Looked up from germline, CDR1 is MDHEN and CDR2 is SYDVKM. This CDR3 is CASSFGSGGQETQYF. DNA of the CDR3: TGTGCCAGCAGTTTTGGGTCGGGGGGACAAGAGACCCAGTACTTC.

The CDR3 DNA is TGTGCCAGCAGCCCCACCTTTGACAGGGGGTACGAGCAGTACTTC. It specifies CASSPTFDRGYEQYF. The chain carries TRBV7-8 and TRBJ2-7, with 9 bases aligning to TRBD1. V shed 5 bases, J shed 4 bases, and the junction held 9 bases outside the gene matches. Germline-derived CDR1 and CDR2 are SGHVS and FQNEAQ. The CDR3 totals 15 residues.

The chain joins TRBV18 to TRBJ2-5, with a tentative D call TRBD2 (5 bases). This CDR3 is 14 amino acids long. V was shortened by 3 bases and J by 5 bases, with 13 bases between the two germline ends. Germline V gene lookup returns CDR1 KGHSH and CDR2 LQKENI. The CDR3 DNA reads TGTGCCAGCTCACCCGCGACTCCGGGGGAGACCCAGTACTTC. This translates into CASSPATPGETQYF.

The genes are TRBV6-1 and TRBJ1-1; D unresolved. Trimming left V 3 bases short and J 5 bases short, with 7 bases between. The CDR3 contains 12 residues. The germline V gene has CDR1 MNHNS and CDR2 SASEGT. The CDR3 region is CASSEAGTEAFF. The DNA for the CDR3 is TGTGCCAGCAGTGAGGCCGGGACTGAAGCTTTCTTT.

The chain employs TRBV20-1 and TRBJ2-7; the D is unclear. Trimming removed 5 bases at V and 6 bases at J, with 8 bases between. This CDR3 contains 10 residues. Looked up from germline, CDR1 is DFQATT and CDR2 is SNEGSKA (reference sequence). The CDR3 DNA reads as TGCAGTGCTCCCAAAATCGAGCAGTACTTC. This encodes CSAPKIEQYF.

V gene TRBV28 combines with J gene TRBJ1-5; D unclear. The V and J ends lost 2 bases and 2 bases respectively, with 10 bases between them. Germline lookup yields CDR1 MDHEN and CDR2 SYDVKM. The CDR3 contains 15 residues. The CDR3 loop reads CASSLERPGNQPQHF. DNA of the CDR3: TGTGCCAGCAGTTTAGAGCGACCAGGCAATCAGCCCCAGCATTTT.

The chain carries TRBV9 and TRBJ2-5, with TRBD2 matching over 12 bases. V trimming: 3 bases; J trimming: 2 bases; junction bases outside the gene matches: 5. The germline CDR1 and CDR2 sequences are SGDLS and YYNGEE. The CDR3 consists of 16 residues. The CDR3 loop reads CASSAGTSGWQETQYF. In DNA, the CDR3 is TGTGCCAGCAGCGCCGGGACTAGCGGGTGGCAAGAGACCCAGTACTTC.

This rearrangement joins TRBV9 to TRBJ2-2; D remains ambiguous. The V gene's germline CDR1 is SGDLS and CDR2 YYNGEE. The ends were cut back, 4 bases at V and 7 bases at J, with 5 bases in the middle. The CDR3 is 11 amino acids. DNA of the CDR3: TGTGCCAGCAGCATCTACGGGGAGCTGTTTTTT. It yields the protein CASSIYGELFF.